This TCR beta chain emerged from a study of blood T cell repertoires in COVID-19 (dated by TCRdb to the early 2020s). Looking at the study overall: Samples from collaborators originated in the United States, Italy and Spain and spanned both the acute and convalescent phases of COVID-19. The material from the prospective study consisted of cDNA or gDNA derived from T cells, B-cell-depleted T cells, or PBMCs. Deeply sampled blood TCRbeta repertoires from subjects exposed to, actively infected with, or recovered from COVID-19 were included in the dataset. A freely available public database, intended as a resource for researchers studying the immune response to SARS-CoV-2, is where the repertoires were released. Samples came from the ongoing ImmuneRACE study (first 160 participants) plus 1,254 subjects from 6 global collaborators. Sample metadata almost always included a de-identified subject ID, COVID-19 status, age in years and sex. Where available, HLA class I and class II types were taken from metadata supplied by the sample provider and were not determined by assay-based typing.

Overall study outcomes, separate from this receptor: How much clinical and demographic metadata was included differed by source and by participant, and the metadata was provided uncurated.

Collaborating institutions collected whole blood in K2EDTA tubes following their own protocols. Collaborator samples were shipped for TCRbeta analysis as frozen whole blood, isolated PBMCs, or DNA extracted from either sample type. TCRbeta CDR3 regions were amplified from genomic DNA by means of the immunoSEQ Assay, a bias-controlled multiplex PCR. Under the source paper's analysis protocol: Nucleated cell counts per sample were estimated from amplification of reference gene primers within the assay. Sequence reads were collapsed and filtered to measure the absolute abundance of every unique TCRbeta CDR3 rearrangement. Productive Simpson clonality was computed per sample as the square root of Simpson's diversity index over productive rearrangements. TCRdb retrieved this table from immuneACCESS and kept in-frame rearrangements only. Not all clones are present; in checked studies, unresolved V genes account for under half, and no reason is known for the remainder. The D gene and trimming were derived from the DNA, and the V and J assignments and clone size from that table. The table for this sample lists about 74,000 clones; just over 85% of them were counted only once. The ten largest clones take up 1.9% of the sample.

Turning to this clone: Its antigen is unknown. Per-base quality was not reported, and no clone a single base away is much larger than it.

The material sequenced was peripheral blood. The clonotype comes from a woman aged 80 or over with active or convalescent COVID-19.

The CDR3 here reads CASSSGLPSSGNTIYF. The sequence in DNA is TGTGCCAGCAGTTCGGGACTCCCTTCCTCTGGAAACACCATATATTTT. The rearranged chain carries TRBV6-5 and TRBJ1-3, and TRBD1 may be the D gene, going by 5 matching bases. The germline V gene specifies MNHEY as CDR1 and SVGAGI as CDR2. V was cut back by 4 bases and J by 0 bases, leaving a gap of 13 bases between them. Inclusive of the bounding cysteine and phenylalanine, the CDR3 is 16 residues long. Only the CDR3 DNA is retained, 48 bases long and in frame from the first base.